Below are 25 T cell receptor beta chains sequenced from a single sample in a study of blood T cell repertoires in COVID-19. Generated by immunoSEQ multiplex PCR, the TCRdb table keeps only in-frame clones and is missing some. The sample comprises more than 200,000 clones, around 88% of which are singletons, and roughly 6.8% rests with the top ten. Sequenced material: peripheral blood. These receptors all stem from a woman aged 25 to 45 with COVID-19, enrolled during active disease.

The rearrangement joins TRBV11-2 to TRBJ2-3, with 10 bases aligning to TRBD2. This CDR3 is built from 16 residues. Germline CDR1 is SGHAT and CDR2 is FQNNGV. Germline trimming cut 4 bases from V and 2 bases from J; bases unmatched to any gene: 6. The CDR3 DNA follows: TGTGCCAGCAGCTCCATAGCGGGGGGCTACACAGATACGCAGTATTTT. The encoded protein is CASSSIAGGYTDTQYF.

This chain links TRBV7-8 with TRBJ2-7, with a weak D call TRBD2 (6 bases). The germline V gene encodes CDR1 SGHVS and CDR2 FQNEAQ. The CDR3 totals 14 residues. With 3 bases removed from V and 9 bases from J, the gap between germline ends came to 18 bases. The CDR3 nucleotides read TGTGCCAGCAGCTTCCCCCGGGGGTTGGAGGGGCAGTACTTC. This codes for CASSFPRGLEGQYF.

This clone occurred once. The chain joins TRBV5-6 to TRBJ2-1; perhaps TRBD2 as D (5 bases). V was cut by 4 bases and J by 3 bases, with 14 bases left in between. Germline V gene data show CDR1 as SGHDT and CDR2 as YYEEEE. The CDR3 is made up of 15 amino acids. The CDR3 loop is CASSDRTRNYNEQFF. In nucleotides, the CDR3 is TGTGCCAGCAGCGATAGAACTAGAAACTACAATGAGCAGTTCTTC. Supplemented by reference TRBV5-6 and TRBJ2-1, the full variable domain reads DAGVTQSPTHLIKTRGQQVTLRCSPKSGHDTVSWYQQALGQGPQFIFQYYEEEERQRGNFPDRFSGHQFPNYSSELNVNALLLGDSALYLCASSDRTRNYNEQFFGPGTRLTVL.

The gene calls are TRBV7-9 and TRBJ1-2; D is perhaps TRBD1 (6 bases). Germline-derived CDR1 and CDR2 are SEHNR and FQNEAQ (reference sequence). V was shortened by 0 bases and J by 3 bases, with 17 bases between the two germline ends. This CDR3 is built from 17 residues. CDR3 in amino acids: CASSLARGGRFDYGYTF. DNA of the CDR3: TGTGCCAGCAGCTTAGCGCGGGGGGGCAGGTTTGACTATGGCTACACCTTC.

This clone appeared once. The chain joins TRBV7-9 to TRBJ2-3, with D perhaps TRBD1 (6 bases). The CDR3 contains 17 residues. Looked up from germline, CDR1 is SEHNR and CDR2 is FQNEAQ (reference sequence). V shed 5 bases and J shed 0 bases, with 18 bases lying between them. The CDR3 reads CASSQGHKSPSTDTQYF. The CDR3 DNA follows: TGTGCCAGCAGCCAGGGACATAAAAGCCCTAGCACAGATACGCAGTATTTT. The whole variable domain, filled in from reference TRBV7-9 and TRBJ2-3, reads DTGVSQNPRHKITKRGQNVTFRCDPISEHNRLYWYRQTLGQGPEFLTYFQNEAQLEKSRLLSDRFSAERPKGSFSTLEIQRTEQGDSAMYLCASSQGHKSPSTDTQYFGPGTRLTVL.

V usage is TRBV19 and J usage is TRBJ1-6; TRBD1 aligns across 7 bases. J lost 7 bases, V lost 6 bases, and 3 bases had no gene match. This CDR3 has 13 amino acids. The germline gives CDR1 LNHDA, CDR2 SQIVND (reference sequence). The DNA of the CDR3 is TGTGCCAGTAGCCAGGGGGTCAATTCACCCCTCCACTTT. Translation: CASSQGVNSPLHF.

The chain is built from TRBV5-1 and TRBJ2-1; D is perhaps TRBD1 (6 bases). Per the germline V gene, CDR1 is SGHRS and CDR2 is YFSETQ. The V end lost 3 bases, the J end lost 9 bases, and 10 bases lay between the germline ends. The CDR3 length is 12 residues. CDR3 sequence: CASSSLRGEQFF. The DNA for the CDR3 is TGCGCCAGCAGCTCGCTCAGGGGTGAGCAGTTCTTC.

The chain combines TRBV6-6 with TRBJ2-1, with 11 bases identical to TRBD2. CDR1 is MNHNY, CDR2 SVGAGI, per germline (reference sequence). J gave up 6 bases and V 6 bases, and 10 bases lay outside the gene matches. CDR3 length equals 16 residues. CDR3 sequence (DNA): TGTGCCAGCAGGTTGGGGTTGCTAGCGGGAGGCAATGAGCAGTTCTTC. Translating it yields CASRLGLLAGGNEQFF.

The chain carries TRBV11-2 and TRBJ2-5; D is possibly TRBD2 (7 bases). The V gene's germline CDR1 is SGHAT and CDR2 FQNNGV. The V and J ends lost 5 bases and 2 bases respectively, with 21 bases between them. The CDR3 has 17 amino acids. CDR3 nucleotides: TGTGCCAGCAGCACCCGAGGGGGGGCGGGCCGACAAGAGACCCAGTACTTC. Protein product: CASSTRGGAGRQETQYF. Based on the CDR3 plus reference TRBV11-2 and TRBJ2-5, the full variable domain is EAGVAQSPRYKIIEKRQSVAFWCNPISGHATLYWYQQILGQGPKLLIQFQNNGVVDDSQLPKDRFSAERLKGVDSTLKIQPAKLEDSAVYLCASSTRGGAGRQETQYFGPGTRLLVL.

In its sample, this clone was seen once. The rearrangement joins TRBV2 to TRBJ1-1; D is perhaps TRBD1 (5 bases). Trimming took 7 bases from V and 1 from J, leaving 10 bases between them. This CDR3 region has 13 residues. Germline assignment: CDR1 SNHLY and CDR2 FYNNEI. The CDR3 sequence: CASKGQANTEAFF. In DNA, the CDR3 is TGTGCCAGCAAGGGGCAGGCGAACACTGAAGCTTTCTTT.

This clone was seen only a few times. The CDR3 loop is CASNPDSHYGYTF. CDR3 DNA sequence: TGTGCCAGCAACCCCGACAGTCACTATGGCTACACCTTC. The chain uses TRBV5-4 and TRBJ1-2; the D gene is possibly TRBD1 (5 bases). The V end lost 6 bases, the J end lost 3 bases, and 12 bases lay between the germline ends. The CDR3 runs to 13 residues. CDR1 is SGHNT, CDR2 YYREEE, per germline (reference sequence). The full variable domain, completed using reference TRBV5-4 and TRBJ1-2, is ETGVTQSPTHLIKTRGQQVTLRCSSQSGHNTVSWYQQALGQGPQFIFQYYREEENGRGNFPPRFSGLQFPNYSSELNVNALELDDSALYLCASNPDSHYGYTFGSGTRLTVV.

This chain uses TRBV28 with TRBJ1-2; 8 bases agree with TRBD1. The CDR3 contains 15 residues. J gave up 4 bases and V 7 bases, and 11 bases lay outside the gene matches. Looked up from germline, CDR1 is MDHEN and CDR2 is SYDVKM. Here the CDR3 reads CASKGRRTGSYGYTF. In DNA form, the CDR3 reads TGTGCCAGCAAAGGAAGGAGGACAGGGAGCTATGGCTACACCTTC.

The rearrangement joins TRBV25-1 to TRBJ1-6; 8 positions agree with TRBD1. Germline V gene sequence: CDR1 MGHDK, CDR2 SYGVNS. The CDR3 loop spans 17 amino acids. V was clipped by 1 base and J by 6 bases; unmatched bases: 8. CDR3 region: CASSEWASDRANSPLHF. DNA of the CDR3: TGTGCCAGCAGTGAATGGGCATCGGACAGGGCTAATTCACCCCTCCACTTT. Full variable domain (rest looked up from reference TRBV25-1 and TRBJ1-6): EADIYQTPRYLVIGTGKKITLECSQTMGHDKMYWYQQDPGMELHLIHYSYGVNSTEKGDLSSESTVSRIRTEHFPLTLESARPSHTSQYLCASSEWASDRANSPLHFGNGTRLTVT.

This clone was found a few times. The chain employs TRBV5-6 and TRBJ1-6; 9 nucleotides line up with TRBD1. Germline assignment: CDR1 SGHDT and CDR2 YYEEEE. Losses at the gene ends were 3 bases for V and 9 bases for J; bases not matched to a gene: 10. The CDR3 runs to 16 residues. CDR3 nucleotides: TGTGCCAGCAGCTCTCTCGCCGGGACAGGGACTTCACCCCTCCACTTT. Its translation: CASSSLAGTGTSPLHF.

This chain joins TRBV7-2 and TRBJ2-5; weak D call: TRBD1 (5 bases). This CDR3 comprises 14 residues. V was clipped by 7 bases and J by 9 bases, with 21 bases between them. Germline V gene data show CDR1 as SGHTA and CDR2 as FQGNSA. The CDR3 bases are TGTGCCAGCACCTCCTACAGGACACCACAGGCCCAGTACTTC. It encodes CASTSYRTPQAQYF.

This chain connects TRBV5-5 to TRBJ1-6, with D tentatively TRBD1 (5 bases). Germline V CDR1 and CDR2: SGHKS, YYEKEE (reference sequence). CDR3 size: 15 residues. V shed 0 bases and J shed 4 bases, with 8 bases lying between them. The CDR3 DNA follows: TGTGCCAGCAGCTTGGAGTGGACATATAATTCACCCCTCCACTTT. Translating it yields CASSLEWTYNSPLHF.

The chain joins TRBV7-9 to TRBJ2-1, with 9 bases aligning to TRBD2. Trimming cost V 4 bases and J 0 bases; bases outside gene matches: 7. Germline CDR1 and CDR2: SEHNR and FQNEAQ (reference sequence). CDR3 size: 17 residues. The CDR3 DNA sequence: TGTGCCAGCAGCTGGCTTAGCGGGGGAAGCTCCTACAATGAGCAGTTCTTC. It codes for CASSWLSGGSSYNEQFF. Based on the CDR3 plus reference TRBV7-9 and TRBJ2-1, the full variable domain is DTGVSQNPRHKITKRGQNVTFRCDPISEHNRLYWYRQTLGQGPEFLTYFQNEAQLEKSRLLSDRFSAERPKGSFSTLEIQRTEQGDSAMYLCASSWLSGGSSYNEQFFGPGTRLTVL.

The chain carries TRBV27 and TRBJ1-1, with D possibly TRBD1 on 6 matching bases. This CDR3 is built from 15 residues. V was cut by 6 bases and J by 2 bases, with 16 bases left in between. Germline V gene lookup returns CDR1 MNHEY and CDR2 SMNVEV (reference sequence). The CDR3 region is CASRATGPGNTEAFF. The CDR3 DNA is TGTGCCAGCAGGGCTACAGGGCCGGGAAACACTGAAGCTTTCTTT.

The CDR3 coding sequence is TGCGCCAGCGGGACTAGCCGGAGTCGGGTCACCGGGGAGCTGTTTTTT. Translation: CASGTSRSRVTGELFF. The rearrangement joins TRBV4-3 to TRBJ2-2; the match to TRBD2 covers 9 bases. The V segment lost 8 bases and the J segment 4 bases; nucleotides outside the gene matches: 11. CDR3 length equals 16 residues. Germline V CDR1 and CDR2: LGHNA, YSLEER.

This chain connects TRBV19 to TRBJ1-5, with TRBD1 matching over 9 bases. V dropped 8 bases and J dropped 0; count of bases not matched to a gene: 5. Germline CDR1 reads LNHDA; CDR2 reads SQIVND (reference sequence). The CDR3 runs to 15 residues. CDR3 residues: CASGTGRYSNQPQHF. CDR3 sequence (DNA): TGTGCCAGTGGGACAGGGAGATATAGCAATCAGCCCCAGCATTTT.

This clone was seen a few times. The J gene is TRBJ1-2, the V gene TRBV29-1; 7 positions agree with TRBD1. This CDR3 spans 15 amino acids. V trimming: 6 bases; J trimming: 0 bases; junction bases outside the gene matches: 10. Germline CDR1 reads SQVTM; CDR2 reads ANQGSEA. CDR3 sequence: CSVAYEGAANYGYTF. The CDR3 coding sequence is TGCAGCGTCGCATATGAGGGGGCCGCTAACTATGGCTACACCTTC.

This chain uses TRBV5-1 with TRBJ2-3; 14 bases match TRBD2. The CDR3 sequence is 17 residues long. The J segment lost 6 bases and the V segment lost 4 bases, leaving 10 bases of the junction unmatched. CDR1 is SGHRS, CDR2 YFSETQ, per germline. The chain's CDR3 is CASSRTSGGSFVDTQYF. The CDR3 nucleotides are TGCGCCAGCAGCAGGACTAGCGGGGGGTCCTTCGTTGATACGCAGTATTTT.

This clone was detected a few times. V and J are TRBV11-3 and TRBJ1-1; TRBD1 aligns across 9 bases. CDR3 length: 13 amino acids. After removal of 8 bases from V and 4 bases from J, the junction contained 5 bases not matched to a gene. The V gene's germline CDR1 is SGHNT and CDR2 YENEEA. The chain's CDR3 is CASAGQGTTEAFF. CDR3 nucleotides: TGTGCCAGCGCCGGACAGGGGACCACTGAAGCTTTCTTT.

The table lists this clone with a count of one. The chain employs TRBV5-6 and TRBJ2-5; D not resolved. The CDR3 runs to 11 residues. Between the trimmed V and J ends, which lost 4 bases and 2 bases, there was a span of 3 bases. CDR1 and CDR2 from the germline V gene are SGHDT and YYEEEE. CDR3 bases: TGTGCCAGCAGCCAGCAAGAGACCCAGTACTTC. This gives the protein CASSQQETQYF.

This chain connects TRBV20-1 to TRBJ2-7, with TRBD1 as a possible D gene (5 bases). Germline V CDR1 and CDR2: DFQATT, SNEGSKA (reference sequence). Trimming stripped 3 bases from V and 7 bases from J, with 7 bases between. The CDR3 runs to 10 residues. CDR3 DNA sequence: TGCAGTGCTAGTTCAGGGGAGCAGTACTTC. The encoded protein is CSASSGEQYF.